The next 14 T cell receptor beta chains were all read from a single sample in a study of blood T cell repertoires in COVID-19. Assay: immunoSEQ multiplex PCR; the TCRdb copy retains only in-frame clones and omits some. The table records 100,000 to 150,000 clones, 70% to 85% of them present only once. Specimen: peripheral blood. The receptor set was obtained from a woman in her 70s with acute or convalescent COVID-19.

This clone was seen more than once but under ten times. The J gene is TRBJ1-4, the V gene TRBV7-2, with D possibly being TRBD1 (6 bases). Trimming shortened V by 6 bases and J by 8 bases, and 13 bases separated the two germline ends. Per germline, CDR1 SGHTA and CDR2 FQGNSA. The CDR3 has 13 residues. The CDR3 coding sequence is TGTGCCAGCAGAAAGACAGGACTCGAAAAACTGTTTTTT. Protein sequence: CASRKTGLEKLFF.

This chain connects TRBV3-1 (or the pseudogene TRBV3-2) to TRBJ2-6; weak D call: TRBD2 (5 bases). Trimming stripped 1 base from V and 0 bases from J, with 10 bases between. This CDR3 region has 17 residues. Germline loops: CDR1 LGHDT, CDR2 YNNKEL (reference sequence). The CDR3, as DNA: TGTGCCAGCAGCCAAGCTGGACTGCACTCTGGGGCCAACGTCCTGACTTTC. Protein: CASSQAGLHSGANVLTF.

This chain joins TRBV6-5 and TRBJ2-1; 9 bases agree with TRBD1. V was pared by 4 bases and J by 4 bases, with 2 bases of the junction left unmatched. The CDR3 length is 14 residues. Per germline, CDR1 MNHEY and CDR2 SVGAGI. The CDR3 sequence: CASSLDRGYNEQFF. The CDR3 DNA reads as TGTGCCAGCAGTTTGGACAGGGGATACAATGAGCAGTTCTTC.

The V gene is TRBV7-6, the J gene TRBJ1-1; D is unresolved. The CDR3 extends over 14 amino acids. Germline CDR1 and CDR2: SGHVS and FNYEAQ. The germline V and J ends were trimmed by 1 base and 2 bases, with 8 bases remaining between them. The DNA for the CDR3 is TGTGCCAGCAGCTTAGGAGGCAGTAACACTGAAGCTTTCTTT. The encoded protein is CASSLGGSNTEAFF.

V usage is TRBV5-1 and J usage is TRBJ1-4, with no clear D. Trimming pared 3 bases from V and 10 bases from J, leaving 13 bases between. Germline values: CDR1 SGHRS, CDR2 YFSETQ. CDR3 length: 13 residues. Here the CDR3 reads CASSSRVAGKLFF. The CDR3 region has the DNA TGCGCCAGCAGCTCAAGAGTCGCCGGAAAACTGTTTTTT.

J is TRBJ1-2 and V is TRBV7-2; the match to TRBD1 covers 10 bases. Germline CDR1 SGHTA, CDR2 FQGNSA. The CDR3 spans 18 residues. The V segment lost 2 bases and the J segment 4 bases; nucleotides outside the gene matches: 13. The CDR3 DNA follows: TGTGCCAGCAGCTTAACACGGGACAGGGGAGCGAAAGCCTATGGCTACACCTTC. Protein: CASSLTRDRGAKAYGYTF.

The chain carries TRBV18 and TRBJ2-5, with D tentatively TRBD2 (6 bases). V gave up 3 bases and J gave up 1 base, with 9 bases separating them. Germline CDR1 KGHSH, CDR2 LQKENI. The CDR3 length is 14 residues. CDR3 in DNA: TGTGCCAGCTCACCCCGGGACTCCCAAGAGACCCAGTACTTC. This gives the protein CASSPRDSQETQYF.

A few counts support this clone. CDR3 sequence reads: CASSEKRTNEKLFF. The CDR3 DNA sequence: TGTGCCAGCAGTGAGAAGAGGACTAATGAAAAACTGTTTTTT. The rearrangement joins TRBV2 to TRBJ1-4; the D is unclear. Deletions cut 3 bases from V and 2 bases from J, with 7 bases between. Germline-derived CDR1 and CDR2 are SNHLY and FYNNEI. The CDR3 runs 14 residues.

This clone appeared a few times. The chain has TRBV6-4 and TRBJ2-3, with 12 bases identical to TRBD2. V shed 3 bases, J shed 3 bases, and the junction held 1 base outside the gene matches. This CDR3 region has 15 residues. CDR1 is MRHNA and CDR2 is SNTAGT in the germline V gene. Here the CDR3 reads CASSETSGGTDTQYF. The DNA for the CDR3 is TGTGCCAGCAGTGAGACTAGCGGGGGAACAGATACGCAGTATTTT.

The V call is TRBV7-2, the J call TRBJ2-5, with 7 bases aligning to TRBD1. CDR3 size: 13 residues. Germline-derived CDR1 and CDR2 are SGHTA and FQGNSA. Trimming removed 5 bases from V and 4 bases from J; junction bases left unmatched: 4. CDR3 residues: CASSENRGETQYF. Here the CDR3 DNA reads TGTGCCAGCAGCGAGAACAGGGGAGAGACCCAGTACTTC.

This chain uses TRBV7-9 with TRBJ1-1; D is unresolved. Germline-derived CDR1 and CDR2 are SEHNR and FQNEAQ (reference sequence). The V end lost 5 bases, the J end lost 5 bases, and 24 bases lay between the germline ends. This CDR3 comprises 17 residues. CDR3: CASSLERLPPIITEAFF. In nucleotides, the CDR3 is TGTGCCAGCAGCCTCGAGAGGTTGCCTCCCATTATAACTGAAGCTTTCTTT.

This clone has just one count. The CDR3: CASSQGDRDNEQFF. The CDR3, as DNA: TGTGCCAGCAGCCAGGGGGACAGGGACAATGAGCAGTTCTTC. The V and J genes are TRBV4-2 and TRBJ2-1, with 9 bases fitting TRBD1. CDR3 length: 14 amino acids. V trimming: 3 bases; J trimming: 5 bases; junction bases outside the gene matches: 2. Germline V lookup: CDR1 LGHNA, CDR2 YNFKEQ.

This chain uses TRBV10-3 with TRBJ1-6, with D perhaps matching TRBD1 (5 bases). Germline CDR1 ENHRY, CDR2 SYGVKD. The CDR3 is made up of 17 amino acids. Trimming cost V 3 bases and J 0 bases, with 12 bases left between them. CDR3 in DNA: TGTGCCATCAGTGAAGGACACTTCAGCTCCTATAATTCACCCCTCCACTTT. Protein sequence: CAISEGHFSSYNSPLHF.

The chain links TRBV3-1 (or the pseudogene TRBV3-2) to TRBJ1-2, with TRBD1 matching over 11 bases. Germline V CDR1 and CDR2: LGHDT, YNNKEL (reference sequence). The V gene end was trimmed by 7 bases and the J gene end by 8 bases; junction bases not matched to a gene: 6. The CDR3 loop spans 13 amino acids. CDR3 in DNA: TGTGCCAGCAACGGACAGGGGGCGAAAGGCTACACCTTC. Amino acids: CASNGQGAKGYTF.